The 21 T cell receptor beta chains below come from one sample, sequenced in a study of Tregs in tolerant kidney transplant recipients. Clones were sequenced by immunoSEQ multiplex PCR, and TCRdb holds only the in-frame ones, with some missing. The sample holds 40,000 to 50,000 clones, roughly nine tenths seen once. Mixed chimerism was transient after nonmyeloablative marrow transplants from related graft donors. The sequencing here drew on CD8+ T cells from blood (PBMCs), taken 12 months after the transplant. These receptors were collected from a human patient who received a combined kidney and bone marrow transplant. A share of the T cells may be of graft donor origin.

The V gene is TRBV4-3, the J gene TRBJ1-5; D is undetermined. This CDR3 contains 17 residues. Germline CDR1 is LGHNA and CDR2 is YSLEER. V lost 10 bases and J lost 2, with 24 bases in between. The CDR3 is CATRLHWQQAGNQPQHF. The CDR3 bases are TGCGCCACCAGACTCCACTGGCAGCAAGCGGGCAATCAGCCCCAGCATTTT.

This clone was found once. The chain links TRBV7-9 to TRBJ1-2, with 10 bases identical to TRBD1. The ends lost 5 bases at V and 6 bases at J; junction bases unmatched: 3. This CDR3 contains 13 residues. CDR1 is SEHNR, CDR2 FQNEAQ, per germline (reference sequence). Written as DNA, the CDR3 is TGTGCCAGCAGCGCGGGACAGGGGAATGGCTACACCTTC. Amino acid sequence: CASSAGQGNGYTF.

The rearrangement joins TRBV29-1 to TRBJ1-2, with D possibly TRBD1 on 6 matching bases. The V gene lost 3 bases and the J gene lost 1 base, with 15 bases spanning the gap. This CDR3 has 15 amino acids. Germline V gene data show CDR1 as SQVTM and CDR2 as ANQGSEA. The CDR3: CSVEADSLINYGYTF. DNA of the CDR3: TGCAGCGTTGAGGCGGACAGCCTTATTAACTATGGCTACACCTTC.

This clone was found once. The gene calls are TRBV9 and TRBJ1-4, with TRBD1 matching 7 bases. Germline assignment: CDR1 SGDLS and CDR2 YYNGEE. The CDR3 spans 16 residues. The V and J ends lost 0 bases and 8 bases, in that order; junction bases with no gene match: 10. This chain's CDR3 is CASSVEGQGVNEKLFF. The DNA of the CDR3 is TGTGCCAGCAGCGTAGAAGGTCAGGGGGTTAACGAAAAACTGTTTTTT.

The V and J genes are TRBV29-1 and TRBJ2-2, with TRBD2 matching 11 bases. The germline gives CDR1 SQVTM, CDR2 ANQGSEA. V lost 1 base and J lost 5; bases outside the gene matches: 9. The CDR3 totals 17 residues. The CDR3 protein is CSVEGGIAGGRTGELFF. CDR3 DNA: TGCAGCGTTGAAGGGGGGATAGCGGGGGGGCGGACCGGGGAGCTGTTTTTT.

The J gene is TRBJ1-2, the V gene TRBV6-5; 7 bases align to TRBD1. The CDR3 is made up of 14 amino acids. With 6 bases clipped from V and 2 bases from J, the junction kept 6 bases outside the gene matches. CDR1 MNHEY and CDR2 SVGAGI come from the germline V gene. In DNA form, the CDR3 reads TGTGCCAGCAGGTCTGACAGGGTGAACTATGGCTACACCTTC. This sequence encodes CASRSDRVNYGYTF.

The chain joins TRBV7-6 to TRBJ2-1; D not certain. This CDR3 is 14 amino acids long. Germline V gives CDR1 SGHVS, CDR2 FNYEAQ. Trimming shortened V by 0 bases and J by 7 bases, and 10 bases separated the two germline ends. The chain's CDR3 is CASSLAPGRNEQFF. The CDR3 coding sequence is TGTGCCAGCAGCTTAGCGCCAGGCCGGAATGAGCAGTTCTTC.

The rearrangement links TRBV4-1 to TRBJ1-5; 7 bases are a match to TRBD1. Germline values: CDR1 MGHRA, CDR2 YSYEKL. Unmatched junction bases numbered 2, after V lost 1 base and J lost 5 bases. The length of the CDR3 is 14 residues. CDR3 sequence (DNA): TGCGCCAGCAGCCAAGGACAGGGCGATCAGCCCCAGCATTTT. The encoded protein is CASSQGQGDQPQHF.

This chain joins TRBV7-9 and TRBJ1-2; tentative D call: TRBD1 (5 bases). Germline CDR1 SEHNR, CDR2 FQNEAQ (reference sequence). The CDR3 covers 9 residues. The CDR3 DNA reads as TGTGCGGGGGGGGAAAGCTACACCTTC. Amino acids: CAGGESYTF.

Only one count was recorded for this clone. The V call is TRBV27, the J call TRBJ2-1; perhaps TRBD2 as D (5 bases). The CDR3 consists of 14 residues. Trimming pared 8 bases from V and 2 bases from J, leaving 13 bases between. Germline-derived CDR1 and CDR2 are MNHEY and SMNVEV (reference sequence). The CDR3 here is CASWEKDTYNEQFF. DNA for the CDR3: TGTGCCAGCTGGGAGAAGGATACCTACAATGAGCAGTTCTTC.

The gene calls are TRBV4-2 and TRBJ2-3; 8 bases agree with TRBD1. The CDR3 has 17 residues. In germline, CDR1 is LGHNA, CDR2 YNFKEQ. Unmatched junction bases numbered 6, after V lost 1 base and J lost 0 bases. The CDR3 DNA reads as TGTGCCAGCAGCCAAGGCCCCGGGACAGGTAGCACAGATACGCAGTATTTT. This encodes CASSQGPGTGSTDTQYF.

This clone appeared a few times. The chain uses TRBV19 and TRBJ2-1; tentative D call: TRBD2 (6 bases). The germline CDR1 and CDR2 sequences are LNHDA and SQIVND (reference sequence). V shed 2 bases and J shed 6 bases, with 20 bases lying between them. The CDR3 runs to 17 residues. The CDR3 is CASSIKGSGVAFNEQFF. The CDR3, as DNA: TGTGCCAGTAGTATAAAGGGTTCGGGAGTTGCCTTCAATGAGCAGTTCTTC.

This sequence joins TRBV11-2 and TRBJ2-5; 14 nucleotides agree with TRBD2. CDR3 size: 16 residues. V shed 5 bases, J shed 4 bases, and the junction held 6 bases outside the gene matches. Germline CDR1 is SGHAT and CDR2 is FQNNGV. CDR3 protein: CASSLGLAGGSETQYF. CDR3 in DNA: TGTGCCAGCAGCCTAGGACTAGCGGGAGGCTCAGAGACCCAGTACTTC.

This chain links TRBV18 with TRBJ2-7; 10 bases align to TRBD2. This CDR3 has 14 amino acids. The trim removed 0 bases at V and 5 bases at J, leaving 1 base unmatched. Germline assignment: CDR1 KGHSH and CDR2 LQKENI. CDR3 protein: CASSPPSGRHEQYF. The CDR3 nucleotides read TGTGCCAGCTCACCACCTAGCGGGAGGCACGAGCAGTACTTC.

The count of this clone is one. The chain is built from TRBV18 and TRBJ2-1, with 11 bases lining up with TRBD2. The germline V gene has CDR1 KGHSH and CDR2 LQKENI. This CDR3 contains 16 residues. Trimming took 6 bases from V and 4 from J; bases not matched to a gene: 8. The CDR3 nucleotides are TGTGCCAGCTCCGTGGCGACTAGCGGGGAGTACAATGAGCAGTTCTTC. Translated: CASSVATSGEYNEQFF.

The chain has TRBV5-5 and TRBJ2-7; TRBD1 agrees at 9 bases. The CDR3 has 16 amino acids. Germline V gene data show CDR1 as SGHKS and CDR2 as YYEKEE (reference sequence). V was pared by 1 base and J by 4 bases, with 9 bases of the junction left unmatched. Written as DNA, the CDR3 is TGTGCCAGCAGCTTGTCCGGACAGGGGACTCCTTACGAGCAGTACTTC. Residues: CASSLSGQGTPYEQYF.

The chain joins TRBV27 to TRBJ2-2; D might be TRBD2 (6 bases). The V end lost 4 bases, the J end lost 5 bases, and 17 bases lay between the germline ends. Germline V gene sequence: CDR1 MNHEY, CDR2 SMNVEV (reference sequence). This CDR3 has 16 amino acids. Here the CDR3 DNA reads TGTGCCAGCAGTTATGCGGGGTTAGATGCAACCGGGGAGCTGTTTTTT. It encodes CASSYAGLDATGELFF.

The chain is built from TRBV5-6 and TRBJ2-7, with D perhaps TRBD2 (6 bases). Germline assignment: CDR1 SGHDT and CDR2 YYEEEE. Trimming took off 0 bases at V and 1 base at J, with 14 bases between the two ends. This CDR3 spans 16 amino acids. Written as DNA, the CDR3 is TGTGCCAGCAGCTTGGCGGGCGGGGCGGGGTCCTACGAGCAGTACTTC. This gives the protein CASSLAGGAGSYEQYF.

The rearrangement links TRBV25-1 to TRBJ2-1; 8 bases match TRBD2. The CDR3 has 14 residues. V was pared by 5 bases and J by 2 bases, with 2 bases of the junction left unmatched. Per germline, CDR1 MGHDK and CDR2 SYGVNS. The CDR3 loop reads CASSSGSPYNEQFF. The CDR3 region has the DNA TGTGCCAGCAGTAGCGGGAGCCCCTACAATGAGCAGTTCTTC.

V and J are TRBV4-1 and TRBJ1-2, with a possible D match to TRBD1 (6 bases). Trimming left V 1 base short and J 8 bases short, with 14 bases between. This CDR3 has 14 amino acids. Germline lookup yields CDR1 MGHRA and CDR2 YSYEKL. Written as DNA, the CDR3 is TGCGCCAGCAGCCAAGTGCGTGGGGGGGCCGGCTACACCTTC. Protein product: CASSQVRGGAGYTF.

This clone was seen only once. The chain links TRBV27 to TRBJ2-3; D remains ambiguous. The CDR3 length is 19 residues. Germline CDR1 and CDR2: MNHEY and SMNVEV (reference sequence). The germline V and J ends were trimmed by 3 bases and 1 base, with 23 bases remaining between them. The DNA of the CDR3 is TGTGCCAGCAGTTTTTTACCCCTCACTATACTCAAGGGCACAGATACGCAGTATTTT. Encoded protein: CASSFLPLTILKGTDTQYF.